This T cell receptor beta chain was retrieved from a study of T cells in Graves' hyperthyroidism and ophthalmopathy (dated by TCRdb to between 2018 and 2021). Turning to the overall study: Peripheral blood was collected at initial diagnosis, before any treatment. A discovery cohort of around 100 patients, roughly 45 with Graves' ophthalmopathy and roughly 59 with stable Graves' hyperthyroidism, was used to find distinguishing TCR V-J signatures. Whether ophthalmopathy could be predicted prospectively was tested in an independent validation cohort made up of some 20 hyperthyroidism patients plus 17 patients who later progressed to ophthalmopathy. The roughly 91 discovery patients were randomly divided into training and test sets at a 7:3 ratio. Thyroid tissue and blood T-cell repertoires from roughly six Graves' hyperthyroidism patients were also compared in the study. After blood sampling, hyperthyroidism patients were treated with methimazole at a starting dose of 30 mg daily, and ophthalmopathy patients were treated with high-dose intravenous methylprednisolone. The paper reports TCR Vbeta CDR3 sequencing of more than 120 peripheral blood samples: around 41 ophthalmopathy, approximately 74 hyperthyroidism and 17 progressor patients.

The TCR beta CDR3 regions were amplified from the RNA transcripts. For the first round of RT-PCR on the TCR CDR3, the HTBI primer set was used together with the Qiagen OneStep RT-PCR kit. Libraries were constructed in a second round of multiplex PCR, after which size selection and purification were performed. Libraries were sequenced paired-end with 100 bp reads on an Illumina HiSeq2000. The authors processed their data as follows. SOAPnuke was used to process the raw data, throwing out any read that contained adapters or uncalled bases, had a mean Phred below 15, or lacked an exact constant-primer or identifier match. COPE v1.2.5 was used to merge high-quality paired reads, and clonotypes were defined as unique nucleotide sequences. MiTCR v1.1 was used to align clonotypes to the IMGT TRBV, TRBD and TRBJ reference segments. The analysis was restricted to V-J combinations with a frequency above 0.0001, which together covered 99.2% of the repertoires. A TCS score was defined as the ratio of F50 (clonal expansion) to E x V (chaos), with BLOSUM62-based TCRdist applied between CDR3 peptides within each V-J. Welch's t-statistics and random forest reduced approximately 520 V-J features to about 12, which were used in a naive Bayes classifier (R e1071). The public sequencing data were trimmed at Q25 with fastp and processed into clonotypes with MiXCR by TCRdb, which kept only in-frame beta chains. Identical CDR3 proteins give one entry, which carries the most common genes and DNA. Clone size and V and J calls follow TCRdb, not the original study. The sample records around 340,000 distinct CDR3 sequences, around 17% of which are singletons. The top ten clones comprise around 33% of the sample.

Overall study results and their limits: Most expanded thyroid clonotypes (frequency above 0.001) were also detected in blood, a finding suggesting that blood repertoires may reflect thyroid immune responses. A 13 V-J signature model separated ophthalmopathy from stable hyperthyroidism, with around 88% sensitivity and 81.08% specificity in cross-validation and 80%/75% in testing. Sample size was not statistically predetermined, and blinding of investigators to group allocation was not performed. In validation, progression to ophthalmopathy was predicted by the model with roughly 71% sensitivity and roughly 76% specificity, a median of roughly six months before onset.

After removal of 3 bases from V and 7 bases from J, the junction retains 8 bases not matched to a gene. The CDR3 holds 15 amino acids from the cysteine to the phenylalanine. Only the CDR3 DNA stays, 45 bases, in frame from base 1. Taken from the germline V gene (reference sequence), the CDR1 and CDR2 loops are PRHDT and FYEKMQ. Note on this clonotype: Its specific antigen is unknown. No quality values exist for individual bases; no much larger clone is one base distant.

Graves' hyperthyroidism was defined as stable when no progression to ophthalmopathy occurred over 18 months of follow-up. The hyperthyroidism patients were between 18 and 65 years old and newly diagnosed, with a disease duration of less than 2 months. The study excluded patients with uncontrolled infections, other autoimmune diseases, pregnancy or lactation. Diagnoses were established on the basis of clinical symptoms, serum thyroxine and TRAb, thyroid ultrasound, and orbital computed tomography. PBMCs were separated from approximately 9.9 ml of fresh peripheral blood using Ficoll-Paque density gradient centrifugation. Total RNA was extracted with Trizol reagent, and quality was checked on an Agilent 2100 Bioanalyzer.

The rearranged segments are TRBV13 and TRBJ2-1; 8 central bases correspond to TRBD2. Sequenced sample: blood. The TCR comes from a man aged 25 to 40 with Graves' hyperthyroidism. The sequenced DNA: TGTGCCAGCAGCTTTGGACTAGCACTTTCGAATGAGCAGTTCTTC. Its product reads: CASSFGLALSNEQFF.